This TCR beta chain was obtained from a study of Ad26.COV2.S vaccination and SARS-CoV-2 variants. Method: immunoSEQ multiplex PCR; TCRdb's copy keeps in-frame clones and lacks some. The table records some 190,000 clones, 87% of them present only once. Sequencing used peripheral blood, obtained after recovery from COVID-19. The source of this sequence is a human donor who had recovered from COVID-19.

For the CDR3, the DNA is TGTGCCAGCAGCCAAGGGGGTAGACACACCATATATTTT. Its translation: CASSQGGRHTIYF. This chain connects TRBV14 to TRBJ1-3; D remains unclear. The V and J ends lost 1 base and 8 bases respectively, with 9 bases between them. There are 13 residues in the CDR3. CDR1 is SGHDN, CDR2 FVKESK, per germline.